Listed here is a single T cell receptor (beta chain). Antigen unknown. These data are taken from a study of Tregs in tolerant kidney transplant recipients. Trimming left V 6 bases short and J 2 bases short, with 7 bases between. The germline V gene has CDR1 SQVTM and CDR2 ANQGSEA. This CDR3 is built from 11 residues. Unstimulated regulatory T cells (CD4+CD25+CD127-), CD4+CD25- non-regulatory cells, CD4 and CD8 cells were FACS-sorted from thawed PBMCs. Study-level points and caveats: No direct test of biological reproducibility was done here.

Method: immunoSEQ multiplex PCR; TCRdb's copy keeps in-frame clones and lacks some. The data contain some 70,000 clones, approximately 91% of them singletons. The sequences come from CD4+ T cells from blood, collected before the transplant. This chain joins TRBV29-1 and TRBJ2-5; D possibly corresponds to TRBD2 (5 bases). This TCR was recovered from a human donor who received a combined kidney and bone marrow transplant. The CDR3 nucleotides read TGCAGCGTCGGGGTTCAAGAGACCCAGTACTTC. This sequence encodes CSVGVQETQYF.